This T cell receptor (beta chain) was obtained from a study of blood T cell repertoires in COVID-19. Study summary: From T cells, B-cell-depleted T cells, or PBMCs came the material, which was cDNA or gDNA.

Per the study methods: Researchers report that nucleated cell counts were estimated from reference gene primer amplification. Generated by immunoSEQ multiplex PCR, the TCRdb table keeps only in-frame clones and is missing some. Clone size and V and J calls were adopted from that table, with D and trimming inferred from the DNA. The sample has hundreds of thousands of clones, around 89% seen once. V lost 6 bases to trimming and J lost 7 bases; unmatched junction nucleotides: 20. The length of the CDR3 is 19 residues. Germline CDR1 reads SGHKS; CDR2 reads YYEKEE (reference sequence). The material sequenced was peripheral blood. The chain combines TRBV5-5 with TRBJ2-2; 11 bases are a match to TRBD2. This sequence was found in a woman in her 30s with COVID-19, enrolled during active disease. CDR3 coding DNA: TGTGCCAGCATCCCCGAGCGGGCTAGCGGGGGGCTAGGAAACGGGGAGCTGTTTTTT. As protein: CASIPERASGGLGNGELFF. The whole variable domain, remainder taken from reference TRBV5-5 and TRBJ2-2, is DAGVTQSPTHLIKTRGQQVTLRCSPISGHKSVSWYQQVLGQGPQFIFQYYEKEERGRGNFPDRFSARQFPNYSSELNVNALLLGDSALYLCASIPERASGGLGNGELFFGEGSRLTVL.